The 26 T cell receptor beta chains listed next were all sequenced from one sample in a study of blood T cell repertoires in COVID-19. Assay: immunoSEQ multiplex PCR; the TCRdb copy retains only in-frame clones and omits some. The repertoire has 180,000 or so clones, about 90% of them found once; the top ten carry 2% to 3%. Sequenced: peripheral blood. The receptor source for this set is a man between 40 and 49 years old with active or convalescent COVID-19.

The chain employs TRBV7-2 and TRBJ1-4; D is ambiguous. The CDR3 runs to 13 residues. CDR1 SGHTA and CDR2 FQGNSA come from the germline V gene. Deletions cut 4 bases from V and 8 bases from J, with 11 bases between. CDR3 loop: CASSSGLREKLFF. The CDR3 bases are TGTGCCAGCAGCTCCGGACTCCGGGAAAAACTGTTTTTT. Full variable domain (rest looked up from reference TRBV7-2 and TRBJ1-4): GAGVSQSPSNKVTEKGKDVELRCDPISGHTALYWYRQSLGQGLEFLIYFQGNSAPDKSGLPSDRFSAERTGGSVSTLTIQRTQQEDSAVYLCASSSGLREKLFFGSGTQLSVL.

V usage is TRBV28 and J usage is TRBJ1-5; D is unclear. Germline V gene data show CDR1 as MDHEN and CDR2 as SYDVKM. The CDR3 length is 13 residues. The germline V and J ends were trimmed by 4 bases and 11 bases, with 15 bases remaining between them. The DNA for the CDR3 is TGTGCCAGCAGTTCCTTTCTGACCCGGGCCCAGCATTTT. Its translation is CASSSFLTRAQHF.

This sequence joins TRBV4-1 and TRBJ1-6; 9 bases line up with TRBD1. V shed 5 bases and J 8 bases; nucleotides not matched to a gene: 7. The CDR3 totals 15 residues. Germline CDR1 and CDR2: MGHRA and YSYEKL. CDR3 in DNA: TGCGCCAGCAGCGTACAGGGGGCGGCTTATTCACCCCTCCACTTT. It specifies CASSVQGAAYSPLHF.

This rearrangement joins TRBV24-1 to TRBJ2-3; 9 bases fit TRBD2. The CDR3 spans 16 residues. Germline lookup yields CDR1 KGHDR and CDR2 SFDVKD. V shed 5 bases, J shed 0 bases, and the junction held 5 bases outside the gene matches. The CDR3 loop reads CATSGVAGVSTDTQYF. CDR3 sequence (DNA): TGTGCCACCAGTGGGGTAGCGGGGGTAAGCACAGATACGCAGTATTTT.

The rearrangement links TRBV11-3 to TRBJ2-3, with TRBD2 matching over 9 bases. Germline-derived CDR1 and CDR2 are SGHNT and YENEEA. This CDR3 has 15 residues. J lost 6 bases, V lost 3 bases, and 7 bases had no gene match. CDR3 bases: TGTGCCAGCAGCTTGGGCGGGGGGGCCCTGGATACGCAGTATTTT. Amino acid sequence: CASSLGGGALDTQYF.

CDR3 residues: CASSHPGKQQYF. CDR3 DNA: TGTGCCAGCAGCCACCCAGGGAAGCAGCAGTACTTC. The genes are TRBV14 and TRBJ2-7, with D possibly TRBD1 on 5 matching bases. Trimming stripped 3 bases from V and 8 bases from J, with 11 bases between. In germline, CDR1 is SGHDN, CDR2 FVKESK. The CDR3 has 12 amino acids.

J is TRBJ1-5 and V is TRBV19; D unclear. This CDR3 spans 16 amino acids. The germline V gene has CDR1 LNHDA and CDR2 SQIVND (reference sequence). V lost 5 bases and J lost 6, with 20 bases in between. The CDR3: CASSVGLMGAGQPQHF. CDR3 nucleotide sequence: TGTGCCAGTAGTGTTGGACTTATGGGCGCAGGTCAGCCCCAGCATTTT.

This clone has more than one count but fewer than ten. The rearrangement joins TRBV30 to TRBJ1-4, with 9 bases fitting TRBD1. Trimming took 8 bases from V and 7 from J; bases not matched to a gene: 8. Germline lookup yields CDR1 GTSNPN and CDR2 SVGIG (reference sequence). The CDR3 loop spans 13 amino acids. CDR3 amino acids: CAVTGTGLEKLFF. CDR3 coding DNA: TGTGCCGTGACCGGGACAGGGCTTGAAAAACTGTTTTTT.

The V call is TRBV19, the J call TRBJ1-6; D possibly corresponds to TRBD1 (5 bases). The CDR3 spans 12 residues. Looked up from germline, CDR1 is LNHDA and CDR2 is SQIVND (reference sequence). The V end was cut by 5 bases, the J end by 10 bases, with 9 bases between. The DNA of the CDR3 is TGTGCCAGTAGTGGCCAGGGCTCACCCCTCCACTTT. Amino acid sequence: CASSGQGSPLHF.

The J gene is TRBJ2-5, the V gene TRBV2; perhaps TRBD1 as D (6 bases). Germline CDR1 and CDR2: SNHLY and FYNNEI. Trimming removed 2 bases at V and 5 bases at J, with 9 bases between. This CDR3 is built from 13 residues. The CDR3 sequence is CASSEQGWETQYF. The CDR3 nucleotides read TGTGCCAGCAGTGAACAGGGGTGGGAGACCCAGTACTTC.

The chain carries TRBV19 and TRBJ2-7; tentative D call: TRBD2 (5 bases). The V and J ends lost 3 bases and 7 bases respectively, with 7 bases between them. The germline gives CDR1 LNHDA, CDR2 SQIVND (reference sequence). The length of the CDR3 is 11 residues. CDR3 nucleotide sequence: TGTGCCAGTAGTATCGGGATGGAGCAGTACTTC. It codes for CASSIGMEQYF.

This clone appeared many times. This specimen includes other DNA sequences encoding the same CDR3. The V gene is TRBV7-3, the J gene TRBJ1-1, with D uncertain. CDR1 and CDR2 (germline): SGHTA, FQGTGA. The CDR3 is 13 residues long. Trimming took off 1 base at V and 1 base at J, with 4 bases between the two ends. The CDR3 DNA sequence: TGTGCCAGCAGCTTAAAGCAGAACACTGAAGCTTTCTTT. Translated, it gives CASSLKQNTEAFF.

This chain joins TRBV9 and TRBJ1-2; 8 bases are a match to TRBD1. In germline, CDR1 is SGDLS, CDR2 YYNGEE. The J segment lost 1 base and the V segment lost 4 bases, leaving 24 bases of the junction unmatched. The CDR3 contains 21 residues. The CDR3 region has the DNA TGTGCCAGCAGCACACGGACAGGGCAGGCCAATGAAAAACCTCATAACTATGGCTACACCTTC. Encoded protein: CASSTRTGQANEKPHNYGYTF.

The J gene is TRBJ2-1, the V gene TRBV7-2; D perhaps matches TRBD2 (6 bases). The germline V and J ends were trimmed by 1 base and 6 bases, with 13 bases remaining between them. The CDR3 covers 15 residues. Germline V gives CDR1 SGHTA, CDR2 FQGNSA. The CDR3 protein is CASSLGVGRSNEQFF. The CDR3 region has the DNA TGTGCCAGCAGCTTAGGGGTGGGGAGGAGCAATGAGCAGTTCTTC.

This sequence joins TRBV24-1 and TRBJ2-2; 13 positions agree with TRBD2. Germline V CDR1 and CDR2: KGHDR, SFDVKD. V shed 3 bases and J 3 bases; nucleotides not matched to a gene: 3. This CDR3 comprises 17 residues. The CDR3 loop is CATSDTGLAGDTGELFF. The DNA for the CDR3 is TGTGCCACCAGTGATACAGGACTAGCGGGGGACACCGGGGAGCTGTTTTTT.

The rearrangement joins TRBV7-2 to TRBJ1-2, with 7 bases lining up with TRBD1. Germline loops: CDR1 SGHTA, CDR2 FQGNSA. The V gene end was trimmed by 5 bases and the J gene end by 6 bases; junction bases not matched to a gene: 9. The length of the CDR3 is 14 residues. CDR3 loop: CASSPRQGRNGYTF. DNA for the CDR3: TGTGCCAGCAGCCCTAGACAGGGCAGGAATGGCTACACCTTC.

The chain links TRBV19 to TRBJ1-1, with D possibly being TRBD1 (6 bases). Germline CDR1 LNHDA, CDR2 SQIVND (reference sequence). The CDR3 extends over 15 amino acids. V was clipped by 7 bases and J by 1 base, with 16 bases between them. Here the CDR3 reads CASMGRDTKNTEAFF. The CDR3 DNA reads TGTGCCAGTATGGGCCGGGACACAAAGAACACTGAAGCTTTCTTT.

This chain uses TRBV18 with TRBJ2-2, with D perhaps TRBD2 (5 bases). The CDR3 consists of 16 residues. Trimming left V 6 bases short and J 1 base short, with 15 bases between. Germline CDR1 KGHSH, CDR2 LQKENI. The CDR3 DNA sequence: TGTGCCAGCTCTCCCATCGCCAGCGGGAACACCGGGGAGCTGTTTTTT. It translates to CASSPIASGNTGELFF.

The chain recombines TRBV12-3 or TRBV12-4 with TRBJ1-6, with a possible D match to TRBD1 (5 bases). V was pared by 2 bases and J by 14 bases, with 10 bases between. This CDR3 has 12 residues. DNA of the CDR3: TGTGCCAGCAGTTTAAGTGCGGGGGCCCTCCACTTT. It is translated as CASSLSAGALHF.

The genes are TRBV9 and TRBJ2-7; a possible D gene is TRBD1 (6 bases). The CDR3 spans 15 residues. Germline CDR1 and CDR2: SGDLS and YYNGEE. The V gene lost 4 bases and the J gene lost 4 bases, with 18 bases spanning the gap. The CDR3 is CASSILDQGSYEQYF. CDR3 coding DNA: TGTGCCAGCAGCATCCTTGACCAGGGGTCGTACGAGCAGTACTTC.

Notes on this clone: Additional DNA sequences in this sample encode the identical CDR3. CDR3 nucleotides: TGTGCCAGCTCACCTCCGGACAGGGGTACCTACAATGAGCAGTTCTTC. Protein: CASSPPDRGTYNEQFF. V is TRBV18 and J is TRBJ2-1, with 9 bases aligning to TRBD1. J was trimmed by 2 bases and V by 3 bases; bases with no gene match: 5. CDR3 size: 16 residues. Germline assignment: CDR1 KGHSH and CDR2 LQKENI.

The rearrangement links TRBV18 to TRBJ2-2, with TRBD2 identical over 13 bases. Germline V CDR1 and CDR2: KGHSH, LQKENI. The trim removed 0 bases at V and 1 base at J, leaving 8 bases unmatched. The CDR3 has 20 residues. The CDR3 is CASSPPSGLAGILNTGELFF. As DNA, the CDR3 is TGTGCCAGCTCACCACCGTCGGGACTAGCGGGGATACTGAACACCGGGGAGCTGTTTTTT.

The chain joins TRBV15 to TRBJ1-5; D not resolved. With 1 base removed from V and 0 bases from J, the gap between germline ends came to 7 bases. The CDR3 is 15 amino acids. Looked up from germline, CDR1 is LNHNV and CDR2 is YYDKDF (reference sequence). CDR3 sequence (DNA): TGTGCCACCAGCAGAGGAGTTATTAGCAATCAGCCCCAGCATTTT. As protein: CATSRGVISNQPQHF.

The J gene is TRBJ1-6, the V gene TRBV28, with D hard to call. CDR1 and CDR2 from the germline V gene are MDHEN and SYDVKM. The ends were cut back, 4 bases at V and 1 base at J, with 5 bases in the middle. This CDR3 region has 14 residues. CDR3 residues: CASSSRSYNSPLHF. In DNA, the CDR3 is TGTGCCAGCAGTTCCAGATCCTATAATTCACCCCTCCACTTT.

The J gene is TRBJ1-2, the V gene TRBV11-2; 8 nucleotides match TRBD1. This CDR3 is built from 16 residues. CDR1 is SGHAT and CDR2 is FQNNGV in the germline V gene. V was pared by 0 bases and J by 3 bases, with 6 bases of the junction left unmatched. CDR3 bases: TGTGCCAGCAGCTTAGATCCCAGGGGGCGGGACTATGGCTACACCTTC. Translating it yields CASSLDPRGRDYGYTF.

The chain carries TRBV5-1 and TRBJ1-1; 12 positions agree with TRBD1. Germline CDR1 reads SGHRS; CDR2 reads YFSETQ. The CDR3 consists of 16 residues. V lost 4 bases and J lost 4; bases outside the gene matches: 8. The CDR3 DNA is TGCGCCAGCAGCGTCCGGGACAGGGGGCCAGGCACTGAAGCTTTCTTT. Its translation: CASSVRDRGPGTEAFF.